This T cell receptor beta chain is drawn from a study of T-cell memory formation after mild COVID-19. This clonotype was recorded a few times. What it recognizes is unknown. V lost 4 bases and J lost 11, with 21 bases in between. CDR1 is MNHGY and CDR2 is SVAAGI in the germline V gene. CDR3 size: 15 residues. Study results and caveats: Proof of SARS-CoV-2 specificity was absent for the second-wave clones that crested on day 37. Memory cells collected pre-infection included some clones that later responded, suggesting cross-reactive memory joined. Most CD4+ clones that shrank were in CM and EM, while CD8+ ones turned up in EMRA.

5'RACE with constant-segment primers built TCRalpha and TCRbeta cDNA libraries with UMIs. TCRdb analysed the 5' RACE reads with MiXCR anew, one entry per CDR3 protein. The sample lists about 400,000 distinct CDR3 sequences; roughly 18% were seen once. The receptor comes from a man aged 18-30 years who had mild COVID-19 (a few samples of this study predate the infection). Cell type and time point are not known. The chain carries TRBV6-9 and TRBJ1-5; a weak D match, TRBD1 (6 bases). The sample was PBMCs or a T cell subset sorted from them (not recorded which). CDR3 in DNA: TGTGCCAGCAGTTCAAGGGGCATGGACAGAATAACCCAGCATTTT. Protein: CASSSRGMDRITQHF.